The 4 T cell receptor beta chains below were found in one sample sequenced in a study of blood T cell repertoires in COVID-19. TCRdb keeps only in-frame clones here, not all; method: immunoSEQ multiplex PCR. The data show some 200,000 clones, almost 85% seen once. Sample: peripheral blood. The receptors come from a woman aged 50 to 60 with active or convalescent COVID-19.

A few counts support this clone. The CDR3 sequence: CASGRTAVYEQYV. In nucleotides, the CDR3 is TGTGCCAGCGGAAGGACAGCCGTTTACGAGCAGTACGTC. The chain employs TRBV2 and TRBJ2-7, with D tentatively TRBD1 (6 bases). The CDR3 sequence is 13 residues long. V was pared by 8 bases and J by 4 bases, with 15 bases between. Per the germline V gene, CDR1 is SNHLY and CDR2 is FYNNEI.

The chain couples TRBV20-1 to TRBJ2-3; tentatively, D is TRBD2 (7 bases). The CDR3 has 16 residues. Looked up from germline, CDR1 is DFQATT and CDR2 is SNEGSKA (reference sequence). Trimming stripped 3 bases from V and 3 bases from J, with 19 bases between. Here the CDR3 reads CSASPSWGGGTDTQYF. DNA of the CDR3: TGCAGTGCTAGTCCCAGTTGGGGAGGGGGGACAGATACGCAGTATTTT.

This chain joins TRBV11-3 and TRBJ1-1; weak D call: TRBD1 (5 bases). Germline CDR1 reads SGHNT; CDR2 reads YENEEA. The V end lost 1 base, the J end lost 5 bases, and 11 bases lay between the germline ends. This CDR3 comprises 14 residues. CDR3 DNA: TGTGCCAGCAGCTTAGTTGGGGGGAGGACTGAAGCTTTCTTT. It yields the protein CASSLVGGRTEAFF.

The chain's CDR3 is CASSPGSSGGEETQYF. In DNA form, the CDR3 reads TGCGCCAGCAGCCCCGGGAGTAGCGGGGGGGAAGAGACCCAGTACTTC. The chain couples TRBV5-1 to TRBJ2-5; 11 nucleotides align to TRBD2. V was clipped by 4 bases and J by 3 bases; unmatched bases: 8. The CDR3 has 16 residues. Per the germline V gene, CDR1 is SGHRS and CDR2 is YFSETQ. Drawing the rest from reference TRBV5-1 and TRBJ2-5, the complete variable domain is KAGVTQTPRYLIKTRGQQVTLSCSPISGHRSVSWYQQTPGQGLQFLFEYFSETQRNKGNFPGRFSGRQFSNSRSEMNVSTLELGDSALYLCASSPGSSGGEETQYFGPGTRLLVL.